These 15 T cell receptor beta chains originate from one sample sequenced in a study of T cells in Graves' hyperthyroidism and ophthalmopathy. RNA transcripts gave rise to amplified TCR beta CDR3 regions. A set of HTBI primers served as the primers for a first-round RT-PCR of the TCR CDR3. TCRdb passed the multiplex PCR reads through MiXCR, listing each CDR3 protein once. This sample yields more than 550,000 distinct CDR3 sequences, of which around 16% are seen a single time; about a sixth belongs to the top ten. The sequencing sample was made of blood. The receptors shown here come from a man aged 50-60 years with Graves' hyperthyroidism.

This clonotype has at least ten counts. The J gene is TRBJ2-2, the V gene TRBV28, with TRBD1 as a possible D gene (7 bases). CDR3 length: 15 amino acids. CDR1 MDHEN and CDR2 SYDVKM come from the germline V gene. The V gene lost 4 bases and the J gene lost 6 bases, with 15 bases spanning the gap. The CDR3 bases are TGTGCCAGCAGTTGGCGGAGGGGGCCAGCCGGGGAGCTGTTTTTT. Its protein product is CASSWRRGPAGELFF.

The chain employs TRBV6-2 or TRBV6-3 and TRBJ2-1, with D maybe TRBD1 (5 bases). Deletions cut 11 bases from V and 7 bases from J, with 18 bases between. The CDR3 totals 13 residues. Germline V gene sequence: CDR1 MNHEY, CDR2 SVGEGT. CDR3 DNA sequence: TGTGCCCTCTCCGACAGTGGGGTAAATGAGCAGTTCTTC. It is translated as CALSDSGVNEQFF.

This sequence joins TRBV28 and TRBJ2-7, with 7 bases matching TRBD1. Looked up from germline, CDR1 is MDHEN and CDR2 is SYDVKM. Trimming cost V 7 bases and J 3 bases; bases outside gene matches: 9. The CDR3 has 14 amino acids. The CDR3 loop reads CASNSGQVNYEQYF. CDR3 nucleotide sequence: TGTGCCAGCAACAGCGGACAGGTGAACTACGAGCAGTACTTC.

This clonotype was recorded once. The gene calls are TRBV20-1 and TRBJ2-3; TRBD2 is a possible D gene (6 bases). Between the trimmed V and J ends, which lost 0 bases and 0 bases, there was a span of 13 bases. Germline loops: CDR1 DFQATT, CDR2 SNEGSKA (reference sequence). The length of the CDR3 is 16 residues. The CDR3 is CSARDRDSASTDTQYF. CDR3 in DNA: TGCAGTGCTAGAGACCGGGACTCCGCAAGCACAGATACGCAGTATTTT.

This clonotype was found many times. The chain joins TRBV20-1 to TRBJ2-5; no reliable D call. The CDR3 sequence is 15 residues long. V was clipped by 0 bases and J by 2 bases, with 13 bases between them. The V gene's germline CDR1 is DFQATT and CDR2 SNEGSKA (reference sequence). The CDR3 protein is CSARDYAGSQETQYF. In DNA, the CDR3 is TGCAGTGCTAGAGATTATGCAGGTTCGCAAGAGACCCAGTACTTC.

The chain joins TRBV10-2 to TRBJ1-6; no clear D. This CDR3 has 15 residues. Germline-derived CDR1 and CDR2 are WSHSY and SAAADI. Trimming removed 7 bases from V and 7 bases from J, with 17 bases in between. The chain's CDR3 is CASTERSRGNSPLHF. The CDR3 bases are TGCGCCAGCACCGAAAGGTCCAGAGGGAATTCACCCCTCCACTTT.

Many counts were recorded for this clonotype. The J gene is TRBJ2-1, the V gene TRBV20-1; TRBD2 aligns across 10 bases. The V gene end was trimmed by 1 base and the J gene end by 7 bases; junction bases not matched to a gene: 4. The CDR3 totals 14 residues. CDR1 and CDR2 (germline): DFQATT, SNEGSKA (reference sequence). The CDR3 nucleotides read TGCAGTGCTAGAGTCAGCGGGAGGGCAAATGAGCAGTTCTTC. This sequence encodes CSARVSGRANEQFF.

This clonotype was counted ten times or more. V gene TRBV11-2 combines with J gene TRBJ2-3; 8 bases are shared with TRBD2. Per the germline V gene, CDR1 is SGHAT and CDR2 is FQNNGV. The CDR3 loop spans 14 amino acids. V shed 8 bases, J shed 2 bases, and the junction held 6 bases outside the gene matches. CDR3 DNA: TGTGCCAGCGGCCACGGGGGGGCCACAGATACGCAGTATTTT. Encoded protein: CASGHGGATDTQYF.

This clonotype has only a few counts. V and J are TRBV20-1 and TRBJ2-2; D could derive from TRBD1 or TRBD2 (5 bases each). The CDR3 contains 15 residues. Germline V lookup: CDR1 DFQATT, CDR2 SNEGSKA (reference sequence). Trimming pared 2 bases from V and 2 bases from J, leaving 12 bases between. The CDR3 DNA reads TGCAGTGCTAGAACCGGGGACGGCAACACCGGGGAGCTGTTTTTT. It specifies CSARTGDGNTGELFF.

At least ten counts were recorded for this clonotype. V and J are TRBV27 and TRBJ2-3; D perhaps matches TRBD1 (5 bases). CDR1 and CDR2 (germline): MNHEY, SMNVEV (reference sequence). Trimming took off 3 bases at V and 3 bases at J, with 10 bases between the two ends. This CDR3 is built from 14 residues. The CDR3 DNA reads TGTGCCAGCAGTTTCACAGGATTGACAGATACGCAGTATTTT. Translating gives CASSFTGLTDTQYF.

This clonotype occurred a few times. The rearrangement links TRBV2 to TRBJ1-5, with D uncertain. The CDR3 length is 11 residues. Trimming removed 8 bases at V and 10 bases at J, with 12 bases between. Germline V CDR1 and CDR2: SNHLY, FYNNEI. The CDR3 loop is CASDKGGPQHF. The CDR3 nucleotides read TGTGCCAGCGACAAAGGAGGACCCCAGCATTTT.

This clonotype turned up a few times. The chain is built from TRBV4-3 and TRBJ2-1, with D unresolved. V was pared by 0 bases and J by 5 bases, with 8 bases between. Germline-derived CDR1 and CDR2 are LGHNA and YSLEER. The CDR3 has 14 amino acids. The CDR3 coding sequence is TGCGCCAGCAGCCAAGATTTGGACCACAATGAGCAGTTCTTC. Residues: CASSQDLDHNEQFF.

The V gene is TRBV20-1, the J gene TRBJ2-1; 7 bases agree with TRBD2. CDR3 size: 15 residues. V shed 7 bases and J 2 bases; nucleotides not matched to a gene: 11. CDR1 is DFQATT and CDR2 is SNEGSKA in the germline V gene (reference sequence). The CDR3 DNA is TGCAGTGGAACGGCAGTAGCGGGTACCTACAATGAGCAGTTCTTC. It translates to CSGTAVAGTYNEQFF.

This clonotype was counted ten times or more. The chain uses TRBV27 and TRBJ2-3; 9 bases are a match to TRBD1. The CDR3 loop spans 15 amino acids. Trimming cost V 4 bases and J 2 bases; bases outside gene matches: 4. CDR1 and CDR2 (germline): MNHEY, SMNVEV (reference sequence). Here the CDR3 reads CASSSGTGFTDTQYF. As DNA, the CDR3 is TGTGCCAGCAGTTCAGGGACAGGGTTCACAGATACGCAGTATTTT.

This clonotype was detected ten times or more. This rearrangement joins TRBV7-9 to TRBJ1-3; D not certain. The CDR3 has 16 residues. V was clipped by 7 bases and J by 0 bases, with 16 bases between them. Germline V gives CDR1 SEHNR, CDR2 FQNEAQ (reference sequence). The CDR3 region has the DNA TGTGCCAGCACCCCTCAAGCTGTGCCCTCTGGAAACACCATATATTTT. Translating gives CASTPQAVPSGNTIYF.